Shown below are 29 T cell receptor beta chains from a single sample sequenced in a study of identical twins. TCRdb reprocessed the 5' RACE reads with MiXCR, giving one entry per CDR3 protein. The sample records about 920,000 distinct CDR3 sequences, 9% to 15% being singletons. This sample also belongs to another study, concerning yellow fever vaccine responses in identical twins.

The sample taken for sequencing was PBMCs. These TCRs come from a woman in her late teens or twenties in good health.

The chain combines TRBV29-1 with TRBJ2-5; 8 bases are shared with TRBD2. Germline trimming cut 0 bases from V and 4 bases from J; bases unmatched to any gene: 7. Germline CDR1 is SQVTM and CDR2 is ANQGSEA. The CDR3 is 15 residues long. CDR3 amino acids: CSVEDRGGRRETQYF. The CDR3 DNA reads TGCAGCGTTGAAGATCGGGGGGGGCGGAGAGAGACCCAGTACTTC.

There are a few counts of this clonotype. The chain uses TRBV27 and TRBJ2-3; TRBD2 aligns across 11 bases. The CDR3 is 14 residues long. V dropped 6 bases and J dropped 5; count of bases not matched to a gene: 4. From germline, CDR1 is MNHEY and CDR2 SMNVEV (reference sequence). Here the CDR3 reads CASRIGLAGDTQYF. The CDR3 DNA is TGTGCCAGCAGGATTGGACTAGCGGGAGATACGCAGTATTTT.

The table lists this clonotype with many counts. V is TRBV29-1 and J is TRBJ2-1; TRBD2 matches 14 bases. The CDR3 is 13 amino acids. Unmatched junction bases numbered 1, after V lost 5 bases and J lost 7 bases. CDR1 and CDR2 from the germline V gene are SQVTM and ANQGSEA. Written as DNA, the CDR3 is TGCAGCGTTAGGACTAGCGGGAGGAATGAGCAGTTCTTC. Translation gives CSVRTSGRNEQFF.

This clonotype was detected only a few times. CDR3 coding DNA: TGCAGCGTTGAAGCTAGAACCGGGGAGCTGTTTTTT. Protein sequence: CSVEARTGELFF. This sequence joins TRBV29-1 and TRBJ2-2; D remains unclear. Trimming shortened V by 1 base and J by 5 bases, and 5 bases separated the two germline ends. Germline assignment: CDR1 SQVTM and CDR2 ANQGSEA. CDR3 length: 12 amino acids.

The V gene is TRBV7-8, the J gene TRBJ1-6; D gene ambiguous. From germline, CDR1 is SGHVS and CDR2 FQNEAQ. The CDR3 is made up of 15 amino acids. Trimming shortened V by 1 base and J by 7 bases, and 11 bases separated the two germline ends. CDR3 in amino acids: CASSLGLSGNSPLHF. CDR3 sequence (DNA): TGTGCCAGCAGCTTAGGTCTCTCGGGAAATTCACCCCTCCACTTT.

The chain carries TRBV7-9 and TRBJ1-1, with D uncertain. This CDR3 comprises 14 residues. Trimming took 5 bases from V and 2 from J, leaving 12 bases between them. The germline V gene encodes CDR1 SEHNR and CDR2 FQNEAQ (reference sequence). The CDR3 is CASSPTSPNTEAFF. The CDR3 nucleotides read TGTGCCAGCAGCCCTACCAGTCCTAACACTGAAGCTTTCTTT.

This clonotype has just a few counts. This chain connects TRBV5-1 to TRBJ2-5; 7 bases fit TRBD2. This CDR3 contains 15 residues. V gave up 1 base and J gave up 5 bases; unmatched junction bases: 8. The germline CDR1 and CDR2 sequences are SGHRS and YFSETQ. The CDR3 region has the DNA TGCGCCAGCAGCTTGTCGCCCAGCGGGAAGGAGACCCAGTACTTC. This encodes CASSLSPSGKETQYF.

A few counts support this clonotype. The chain has TRBV9 and TRBJ2-1; 7 positions match TRBD1. The CDR3 length is 14 residues. Germline V gene lookup returns CDR1 SGDLS and CDR2 YYNGEE. The V gene end was trimmed by 1 base and the J gene end by 7 bases; junction bases not matched to a gene: 5. In DNA, the CDR3 is TGTGCCAGCAGCGTAAGACAGGGCCCAAATGAGCAGTTCTTC. It codes for CASSVRQGPNEQFF.

This clonotype was seen more than once but under ten times. The CDR3 nucleotides read TGCAGCGTTGGGCAGTCTCAGCCCCAGCATTTT. This encodes CSVGQSQPQHF. The chain employs TRBV29-1 and TRBJ1-5; D is unresolved. V shed 4 bases and J shed 6 bases, with 7 bases lying between them. Germline CDR1 reads SQVTM; CDR2 reads ANQGSEA. This CDR3 has 11 amino acids.

The V call is TRBV20-1, the J call TRBJ1-1; TRBD1 matches 10 bases. The CDR3 totals 12 residues. Looked up from germline, CDR1 is DFQATT and CDR2 is SNEGSKA (reference sequence). Unmatched junction bases numbered 3, after V lost 3 bases and J lost 8 bases. As DNA, the CDR3 is TGCAGTGCTAGGGACAGGGGGTGGGAAGCTTTCTTT. Protein sequence: CSARDRGWEAFF.

The chain links TRBV5-1 to TRBJ1-1; possibly TRBD1 for D (5 bases). The CDR3 runs to 15 residues. Germline V gene data show CDR1 as SGHRS and CDR2 as YFSETQ. Trimming removed 4 bases from V and 1 base from J, with 14 bases in between. CDR3: CASSPEDRGNTEAFF. DNA for the CDR3: TGCGCCAGCAGCCCGGAAGACAGAGGGAACACTGAAGCTTTCTTT.

This clonotype was detected a few times. The chain combines TRBV6-1 with TRBJ2-7, with D hard to call. Germline CDR1 reads MNHNS; CDR2 reads SASEGT. V gave up 6 bases and J gave up 2 bases, with 14 bases separating them. CDR3 size: 14 residues. CDR3: CASSEPLPPYEQYF. CDR3 DNA sequence: TGTGCCAGCAGCGAACCGCTACCTCCCTACGAGCAGTACTTC.

The rearrangement links TRBV5-5 to TRBJ1-1, with D perhaps matching TRBD1 (5 bases). Germline assignment: CDR1 SGHKS and CDR2 YYEKEE (reference sequence). V lost 1 base and J 6 bases, leaving 7 bases between the germline ends. The CDR3 is 12 amino acids. CDR3 sequence: CASSLKGSEAFF. For the CDR3, the DNA is TGTGCCAGCAGCTTGAAGGGGTCTGAAGCTTTCTTT.

The chain combines TRBV5-1 with TRBJ2-1; D is undetermined. Germline-derived CDR1 and CDR2 are SGHRS and YFSETQ. The CDR3 consists of 14 residues. V lost 4 bases, J lost 8 bases, and 16 bases lay in between. The CDR3 DNA is TGCGCCAGCAGCAGACTTGGAGTAATCGATGAGCAGTTCTTC. This codes for CASSRLGVIDEQFF.

J is TRBJ1-2 and V is TRBV6-5; 8 nucleotides match TRBD1. The CDR3 runs to 14 residues. Germline lookup yields CDR1 MNHEY and CDR2 SVGAGI. Losses at the gene ends were 3 bases for V and 6 bases for J; bases not matched to a gene: 6. The CDR3 here is CASSYSQGVDGYTF. Written as DNA, the CDR3 is TGTGCCAGCAGTTATTCACAGGGGGTGGATGGCTACACCTTC.

Only a few counts were recorded for this clonotype. The rearrangement joins TRBV20-1 to TRBJ2-3, with D maybe TRBD1 (6 bases). Germline CDR1 reads DFQATT; CDR2 reads SNEGSKA (reference sequence). V was trimmed by 6 bases and J by 0 bases, leaving 13 bases between them. This CDR3 contains 14 residues. The CDR3 DNA is TGCAGTGCCGGAAGCCAGGGGAGCACAGATACGCAGTATTTT. Translating gives CSAGSQGSTDTQYF.

This clonotype has a handful of counts. The genes are TRBV28 and TRBJ1-1; TRBD1 matches at 8 bases. Germline CDR1 and CDR2: MDHEN and SYDVKM. The CDR3 covers 15 residues. Trimming cost V 6 bases and J 5 bases; bases outside gene matches: 11. In DNA form, the CDR3 reads TGTGCCAGCAGCAACACCGTAGACAGGGGAACTGAAGCTTTCTTT. Amino acid sequence: CASSNTVDRGTEAFF.

This clonotype was observed a few times. V and J are TRBV12-3 or TRBV12-4 and TRBJ1-1; D is uncertain. CDR3 length: 12 amino acids. The germline V and J ends were trimmed by 6 bases and 2 bases, with 7 bases remaining between them. CDR3 coding DNA: TGTGCCAGCAGCGAGAGAAACACTGAAGCTTTCTTT. Translated: CASSERNTEAFF.

This clonotype turned up a few times. This chain links TRBV6-2 or TRBV6-3 with TRBJ2-1; no definite D call. Germline CDR1 reads MNHEY; CDR2 reads SVGEGT. CDR3 length: 16 amino acids. Trimming removed 5 bases at V and 1 base at J, with 15 bases between. The CDR3, as DNA: TGTGCCAGCAGTCCCACCCGAGTAGGGTCCTACAATGAGCAGTTCTTC. It yields the protein CASSPTRVGSYNEQFF.

The V and J genes are TRBV20-1 and TRBJ1-1; no clear D gene. The CDR3 contains 12 residues. V was pared by 3 bases and J by 2 bases, with 7 bases between. Germline assignment: CDR1 DFQATT and CDR2 SNEGSKA (reference sequence). The DNA for the CDR3 is TGCAGTGCTAGCCCAGGAAACACTGAAGCTTTCTTT. This sequence encodes CSASPGNTEAFF.

This chain uses TRBV27 with TRBJ1-1; TRBD1 matches at 7 bases. The CDR3 is 14 amino acids. Germline V gene sequence: CDR1 MNHEY, CDR2 SMNVEV (reference sequence). V lost 6 bases, J lost 0 bases, and 4 bases stayed unmatched. This CDR3 reads CASRPGGLNTEAFF. The CDR3 nucleotides are TGTGCCAGCAGACCAGGGGGGTTGAACACTGAAGCTTTCTTT.

The V gene is TRBV28, the J gene TRBJ2-1; 13 bases line up with TRBD2. The CDR3 consists of 16 residues. Per germline, CDR1 MDHEN and CDR2 SYDVKM. V lost 5 bases, J lost 9 bases, and 10 bases stayed unmatched. This CDR3 is CASSPTSGRAVSEQFF. In DNA, the CDR3 is TGTGCCAGCAGTCCCACTAGCGGGAGGGCCGTGAGTGAGCAGTTCTTC. Complete variable domain (other parts from reference TRBV28 and TRBJ2-1): DVKVTQSSRYLVKRTGEKVFLECVQDMDHENMFWYRQDPGLGLRLIYFSYDVKMKEKGDIPEGYSVSREKKERFSLILESASTNQTSMYLCASSPTSGRAVSEQFFGPGTRLTVL.

This clonotype showed up just a few times. The DNA of the CDR3 is TGTGCCATCAGCGGGGAGGGTAGTGGGCAGCCCCAGCATTTT. Its protein product is CAISGEGSGQPQHF. V usage is TRBV10-3 and J usage is TRBJ1-5; D remains ambiguous. Germline V gene lookup returns CDR1 ENHRY and CDR2 SYGVKD. This CDR3 has 14 amino acids. The ends were cut back, 6 bases at V and 7 bases at J, with 16 bases in the middle.

This clonotype has a handful of counts. This chain uses TRBV20-1 with TRBJ1-1; TRBD1 aligns across 7 bases. V lost 1 base to trimming and J lost 2 bases; unmatched junction nucleotides: 7. Germline V gene sequence: CDR1 DFQATT, CDR2 SNEGSKA (reference sequence). The CDR3 contains 15 residues. CDR3 coding DNA: TGCAGTGCTAGAGGGGCAGGGGGGCCAAACACTGAAGCTTTCTTT. Translated: CSARGAGGPNTEAFF.

V and J are TRBV7-8 and TRBJ2-5; D remains unclear. The CDR3 extends over 14 amino acids. Germline V gene data show CDR1 as SGHVS and CDR2 as FQNEAQ. The V and J ends lost 4 bases and 1 base respectively, with 10 bases between them. The CDR3 is CASSYALVQETQYF. The CDR3 coding sequence is TGTGCCAGCAGCTACGCGCTTGTCCAAGAGACCCAGTACTTC.

This clonotype was counted only a few times. The J gene is TRBJ2-7, the V gene TRBV20-1; D is possibly TRBD2 (6 bases). The germline V gene encodes CDR1 DFQATT and CDR2 SNEGSKA (reference sequence). The CDR3 length is 12 residues. Trimming left V 4 bases short and J 4 bases short, with 11 bases between. The CDR3 loop is CSANGRNYEQYF. Written as DNA, the CDR3 is TGCAGTGCTAACGGGAGAAATTACGAGCAGTACTTC.

The chain combines TRBV24-1 with TRBJ2-5; D possibly corresponds to TRBD1 (5 bases). The germline gives CDR1 KGHDR, CDR2 SFDVKD. The germline V and J ends were trimmed by 4 bases and 5 bases, with 13 bases remaining between them. The CDR3 loop spans 14 amino acids. The CDR3 is CATSDTLGVETQYF. The CDR3 DNA follows: TGTGCCACCAGTGACACTCTAGGGGTGGAGACCCAGTACTTC.

Only a few counts were recorded for this clonotype. This sequence joins TRBV4-1 and TRBJ2-1, with TRBD2 matching 9 bases. The CDR3 extends over 16 amino acids. The V gene end was trimmed by 1 base and the J gene end by 4 bases; junction bases not matched to a gene: 5. Germline values: CDR1 MGHRA, CDR2 YSYEKL. CDR3: CASSQVRLAVYNEQFF. The DNA of the CDR3 is TGCGCCAGCAGCCAAGTGAGACTAGCGGTTTACAATGAGCAGTTCTTC.

This clonotype was picked up a small number of times. The chain is built from TRBV7-2 and TRBJ2-3; D remains ambiguous. Trimming took 5 bases from V and 6 from J, leaving 18 bases between them. From germline, CDR1 is SGHTA and CDR2 FQGNSA. This CDR3 region has 15 residues. Here the CDR3 reads CASSKTDAGYDTQYF. DNA of the CDR3: TGTGCCAGCAGCAAGACGGACGCCGGCTACGATACGCAGTATTTT. The variable domain in full, completed from reference TRBV7-2 and TRBJ2-3, reads GAGVSQSPSNKVTEKGKDVELRCDPISGHTALYWYRQSLGQGLEFLIYFQGNSAPDKSGLPSDRFSAERTGGSVSTLTIQRTQQEDSAVYLCASSKTDAGYDTQYFGPGTRLTVL.